The 29 T cell receptor beta chains reported below all come from one sample, sequenced in a study of regulatory T cells in long-lasting Graves disease. Sample time point: newly diagnosed GD, antithyroid drugs for less than 3 months. The TCR library was prepared using RNA isolated from PBMCs. Arm-PCR with iRepertoire HTBI primers amplified the CDR3 regions for these TCR beta libraries. TCRdb itself ran the multiplex PCR reads through MiXCR, one entry per CDR3 protein. In the table there are 350,000 to 550,000 distinct CDR3 sequences, 15% of which are singletons. These data also formed part of another study, on T cells in Graves' hyperthyroidism and ophthalmopathy.

The source was peripheral blood mononuclear cells (PBMCs), collected at new diagnosis, from a patient treated with antithyroid drugs. The source is a woman aged 30 to 39 with Graves disease.

As regards this clonotype: This sequence may be a read error, since a much larger clone differs from it by one base. This chain connects TRBV30 to TRBJ2-1; no firm D call. The end of the DNA is better explained by TRBJ2-5, so the J call may be wrong. The CDR3 spans 13 residues. Per the germline V gene, CDR1 is GTSNPN and CDR2 is SVGIG (reference sequence). This CDR3 is CAWSAGPRVSQYF. The DNA of the CDR3 is TGTGCCTGGAGCGCCGGCCCAAGGGTCTCCCAGTACTTC.

Concerning this clonotype itself: This could be a read error, since a much larger clone is one nucleotide away. The CDR3 does not end in the conserved phenylalanine or tryptophan, so this is likely a read error. The rearrangement joins TRBV12-3 or TRBV12-4 to TRBJ2-3, with a possible D match to TRBD2 (5 bases). Trimming pared 5 bases from V and 4 bases from J, leaving 13 bases between. The CDR3 runs to 14 residues. The CDR3, as DNA: TGTGCCAGCAGTGACATGGGCGGGTCAGATACGCAGTATTCT. As protein: CASSDMGGSDTQYS.

V is TRBV20-1 and J is TRBJ2-3; 7 bases agree with TRBD2. V gave up 2 bases and J gave up 1 base; unmatched junction bases: 12. CDR3 size: 17 residues. The V gene's germline CDR1 is DFQATT and CDR2 SNEGSKA (reference sequence). The CDR3, as DNA: TGCAGTGCTAGATGGCGTCTGAGCGGGATGGGCACAGATACGCAGTATTTT. It translates to CSARWRLSGMGTDTQYF.

This clonotype was seen repeatedly, ten times or more. The chain has TRBV20-1 and TRBJ2-1, with 10 bases identical to TRBD1. V lost 1 base and J lost 6; bases outside the gene matches: 9. This CDR3 has 16 residues. Per the germline V gene, CDR1 is DFQATT and CDR2 is SNEGSKA (reference sequence). The CDR3 DNA sequence: TGCAGTGCTAGAGTTCAAGGGACAGGGGTACGCAATGAGCAGTTCTTC. Translated: CSARVQGTGVRNEQFF.

The chain carries TRBV5-1 and TRBJ2-1; 11 positions match TRBD2. The CDR3 is 17 residues long. J lost 5 bases, V lost 4 bases, and 11 bases had no gene match. CDR1 is SGHRS and CDR2 is YFSETQ in the germline V gene. CDR3 sequence reads: CASSRAGTSGGNNEQFF. As DNA, the CDR3 is TGCGCCAGCAGCCGAGCCGGGACTAGCGGAGGGAACAATGAGCAGTTCTTC.

This clonotype has only a few counts. The chain combines TRBV20-1 with TRBJ2-1, with a possible D match to TRBD2 (6 bases). Germline lookup yields CDR1 DFQATT and CDR2 SNEGSKA (reference sequence). V dropped 3 bases and J dropped 3 bases, with 18 bases sitting between them. This CDR3 spans 16 amino acids. The CDR3 sequence: CSARDGTPFNYNEQFF. CDR3 nucleotides: TGCAGTGCTAGGGACGGGACTCCCTTTAACTACAATGAGCAGTTCTTC.

V and J are TRBV24-1 and TRBJ1-2; a weak D match, TRBD1 (5 bases). V was pared by 2 bases and J by 3 bases, with 18 bases between. The CDR3 runs 17 residues. Germline values: CDR1 KGHDR, CDR2 SFDVKD. The CDR3 is CATSDSGGGAGYYGYTF. The CDR3 DNA reads TGTGCCACCAGTGATTCTGGTGGCGGGGCCGGTTACTATGGCTACACCTTC.

This rearrangement joins TRBV6-2 or TRBV6-3 to TRBJ2-7, with 9 bases identical to TRBD1. CDR1 is MNHEY and CDR2 is SVGEGT in the germline V gene. V lost 0 bases and J lost 4; bases outside the gene matches: 4. The CDR3 spans 15 residues. The CDR3 coding sequence is TGTGCCAGCAGTTACTCAGGGACAGGGCTTTACGAGCAGTACTTC. It specifies CASSYSGTGLYEQYF.

At least ten counts were recorded for this clonotype. This chain uses TRBV3-1 with TRBJ2-1; the D is unclear. The CDR3 length is 15 residues. In germline, CDR1 is LGHDT, CDR2 YNNKEL (reference sequence). V lost 0 bases and J lost 8, with 14 bases in between. The CDR3 region has the DNA TGTGCCAGCAGCCAAGATGAGAGACTTTTGGATGAGCAGTTCTTC. Residues: CASSQDERLLDEQFF.

This clonotype has a handful of counts. The CDR3 loop reads CAWKPIHSGEQYF. The CDR3 nucleotides are TGTGCCTGGAAACCTATCCATTCTGGCGAGCAGTACTTC. The V call is TRBV30, the J call TRBJ2-7; D unresolved. The V end lost 4 bases, the J end lost 6 bases, and 16 bases lay between the germline ends. The CDR3 has 13 amino acids. CDR1 and CDR2 from the germline V gene are GTSNPN and SVGIG (reference sequence).

This clonotype was seen more than once but under ten times. Sequence at one end of the junction differs from germline and may be a read error. This chain joins TRBV20-1 and TRBJ1-1, with D possibly matching TRBD1 (6 bases). The CDR3 consists of 12 residues. Per the germline V gene, CDR1 is DFQATT and CDR2 is SNEGSKA (reference sequence). CDR3 protein: CGAMGQTPEAFF. The CDR3 nucleotides are TGCGGTGCTATGGGACAAACTCCTGAAGCTTTCTTT.

On this clonotype itself: The germline gene is not matched at one end of the junction; a read error may be the cause. The chain joins TRBV6-5 to TRBJ2-7; TRBD2 matches 9 bases. The germline V gene encodes CDR1 MNHEY and CDR2 SVGAGI. The CDR3 totals 16 residues. The CDR3 sequence: CVSSYDPGLATYEQYF. The CDR3 DNA sequence: TGTGTCAGCAGTTACGACCCGGGACTAGCTACCTACGAGCAGTACTTC.

V and J are TRBV30 and TRBJ2-2; D could derive from TRBD1 or TRBD2 (5 bases each). This CDR3 has 17 residues. V shed 1 base and J shed 0 bases, with 15 bases lying between them. CDR1 and CDR2 (germline): GTSNPN, SVGIG (reference sequence). The CDR3 protein is CAWSDGGSVSNTGELFF. The CDR3, as DNA: TGTGCCTGGAGTGATGGGGGTAGCGTATCGAACACCGGGGAGCTGTTTTTT. Full variable domain (missing parts from reference TRBV30 and TRBJ2-2): SQTIHQWPATLVQPVGSPLSLECTVEGTSNPNLYWYRQAAGRGLQLLFYSVGIGQISSEVPQNLSASRPQDRQFILSSKKLLLSDSGFYLCAWSDGGSVSNTGELFFGEGSRLTVL.

This clonotype has at least ten counts. The chain joins TRBV5-1 to TRBJ1-1; the D is unclear. Trimming removed 0 bases from V and 1 base from J, with 10 bases in between. The germline CDR1 and CDR2 sequences are SGHRS and YFSETQ. This CDR3 is 15 amino acids long. Here the CDR3 reads CASSLASGRNTEAFF. The DNA of the CDR3 is TGCGCCAGCAGCTTGGCGTCTGGGCGGAACACTGAAGCTTTCTTT.

This clonotype showed up many times. The chain is built from TRBV18 and TRBJ2-4, with TRBD1 matching over 9 bases. Germline V gene lookup returns CDR1 KGHSH and CDR2 LQKENI. This CDR3 is built from 15 residues. V lost 0 bases to trimming and J lost 6 bases; unmatched junction nucleotides: 3. Here the CDR3 reads CASSPPGQGRNIQYF. CDR3 bases: TGTGCCAGCTCACCACCCGGACAGGGGCGAAACATTCAGTACTTC.

This clonotype has at least ten counts. The DNA for the CDR3 is TGTGCCAGCAGTTGGGACAGGGACAATGAGCAGTTCTTC. This gives the protein CASSWDRDNEQFF. The chain employs TRBV27 and TRBJ2-1; 9 nucleotides align to TRBD1. CDR3 length: 13 residues. V lost 4 bases and J lost 5; bases outside the gene matches: 0. The germline CDR1 and CDR2 sequences are MNHEY and SMNVEV (reference sequence).

This clonotype was recorded at least ten times. The chain joins TRBV10-3 to TRBJ2-3; 7 bases agree with TRBD1. Germline CDR1 is ENHRY and CDR2 is SYGVKD. The CDR3 length is 19 residues. J lost 4 bases, V lost 2 bases, and 18 bases had no gene match. CDR3 in DNA: TGTGCCATCAGTGAGCCTTCGTCCCGACAGGGAAGGGAACCAGATACGCAGTATTTT. It encodes CAISEPSSRQGREPDTQYF.

As DNA, the CDR3 is TGTGCCAGCAGTTACAGCGGCCGGGGAAATCAGCCCCAGCATTTT. Protein product: CASSYSGRGNQPQHF. The J gene is TRBJ1-5, the V gene TRBV6-2 or TRBV6-3; D ambiguous. Deletions cut 2 bases from V and 4 bases from J, with 12 bases between. Per germline, CDR1 MNHEY and CDR2 SVGEGT. CDR3 length: 15 residues.

This clonotype appeared many times. V and J are TRBV24-1 and TRBJ2-3; 13 bases agree with TRBD2. Trimming cost V 3 bases and J 6 bases; bases outside gene matches: 14. CDR1 and CDR2 from the germline V gene are KGHDR and SFDVKD. The length of the CDR3 is 19 residues. The CDR3 sequence: CATSDRRLRTSGSVDTQYF. CDR3 DNA sequence: TGTGCCACCAGTGATCGACGCCTACGGACTAGCGGGAGCGTTGATACGCAGTATTTT.

This clonotype has only a few counts. The chain links TRBV25-1 to TRBJ1-5, with D hard to call. The germline V gene has CDR1 MGHDK and CDR2 SYGVNS. The CDR3 spans 13 residues. Trimming pared 5 bases from V and 7 bases from J, leaving 12 bases between. CDR3 sequence: CASSPLSGQPQHF. CDR3 nucleotide sequence: TGTGCCAGCAGTCCCCTGAGTGGGCAGCCCCAGCATTTT.

The chain has TRBV7-9 and TRBJ2-7, with 10 bases that match TRBD2. Germline V CDR1 and CDR2: SEHNR, FQNEAQ (reference sequence). The CDR3 is 15 residues long. V shed 4 bases and J 5 bases; nucleotides not matched to a gene: 8. CDR3 residues: CASSSVAGGSDEQYF. CDR3 coding DNA: TGTGCCAGCAGCTCCGTAGCGGGAGGTTCCGACGAGCAGTACTTC. Full variable domain (outside the CDR3, taken from reference TRBV7-9 and TRBJ2-7): DTGVSQNPRHKITKRGQNVTFRCDPISEHNRLYWYRQTLGQGPEFLTYFQNEAQLEKSRLLSDRFSAERPKGSFSTLEIQRTEQGDSAMYLCASSSVAGGSDEQYFGPGTRLTVT.

This clonotype was counted ten times or more. The chain recombines TRBV28 with TRBJ2-1, with D possibly being TRBD1 or TRBD2 (5 bases each). Germline V gene lookup returns CDR1 MDHEN and CDR2 SYDVKM. CDR3 length: 15 amino acids. Trimming took 5 bases from V and 8 from J, leaving 19 bases between them. The CDR3 DNA reads TGTGCCAGCAGTCCCGGGACCCAAGTCCCCCATGAGCAGTTCTTC. Residues: CASSPGTQVPHEQFF.

A few counts support this clonotype. The chain has TRBV4-2 and TRBJ2-5; TRBD2 agrees at 7 bases. The junction had 5 bases not matched to a gene; V was cut back by 4 bases and J by 3 bases. The germline V gene has CDR1 LGHNA and CDR2 YNFKEQ. The CDR3 spans 14 residues. CDR3 in DNA: TGTGCCAGCAGCCTTGAGGGAGGGAAAGAGACCCAGTACTTC. It encodes CASSLEGGKETQYF.

This clonotype was observed a handful of times. The gene calls are TRBV13 and TRBJ1-1, with 7 positions matching TRBD1. V dropped 5 bases and J dropped 2; count of bases not matched to a gene: 8. The CDR3 runs to 15 residues. Germline V gene lookup returns CDR1 PRHDT and CDR2 FYEKMQ (reference sequence). DNA of the CDR3: TGTGCCAGCAGCATCAGACAGGGCCTAAACACTGAAGCTTTCTTT. Its translation is CASSIRQGLNTEAFF. The full variable domain, with the rest looked up from reference TRBV13 and TRBJ1-1, is AAGVIQSPRHLIKEKRETATLKCYPIPRHDTVYWYQQGPGQDPQFLISFYEKMQSDKGSIPDRFSAQQFSDYHSELNMSSLELGDSALYFCASSIRQGLNTEAFFGQGTRLTVV.

This clonotype has at least ten counts. The V gene is TRBV28, the J gene TRBJ2-7; 7 bases match TRBD1. The CDR3 totals 17 residues. The V segment lost 4 bases and the J segment 4 bases; nucleotides outside the gene matches: 16. Germline V CDR1 and CDR2: MDHEN, SYDVKM. The CDR3 reads CASSSRLEVGGKYEQYF. CDR3 nucleotides: TGTGCCAGCAGTTCCCGACTCGAAGTAGGGGGCAAGTACGAGCAGTACTTC.

This clonotype was seen many times. The V call is TRBV28, the J call TRBJ2-1; D tentatively reads TRBD1 or TRBD2 (5 bases each). There are 13 residues in the CDR3. Germline CDR1 MDHEN, CDR2 SYDVKM. Deletions cut 11 bases from V and 3 bases from J, with 14 bases between. In nucleotides, the CDR3 is TGTGCCCTCGGGGACGCCTACTACAATGAGCAGTTCTTC. This translates into CALGDAYYNEQFF.

This clonotype was detected a few times. V usage is TRBV6-1 and J usage is TRBJ2-7; 8 bases align to TRBD2. CDR1 is MNHNS and CDR2 is SASEGT in the germline V gene. The CDR3 length is 14 residues. The J segment lost 2 bases and the V segment lost 7 bases, leaving 7 bases of the junction unmatched. The CDR3 protein is CASTRGGRTYEQYF. The CDR3 bases are TGTGCCAGCACCCGGGGGGGGAGGACCTACGAGCAGTACTTC.

Notes on this clonotype: A single base separates this from a much larger clone, so it may be a read error. V usage is TRBV7-9 and J usage is TRBJ1-1; possibly TRBD1 for D (5 bases). Trimming took 3 bases from V and 1 from J, leaving 6 bases between them. The CDR3 contains 13 residues. In germline, CDR1 is SEHNR, CDR2 FQNEAQ (reference sequence). The CDR3 DNA is TGTGCCAGCAGCTTTAGGGGGAACACTGAAGCTTTCTTT. Translating it yields CASSFRGNTEAFF.

In its sample, this clonotype was seen many times. The chain recombines TRBV13 with TRBJ2-7; D gene unclear. CDR1 is PRHDT and CDR2 is FYEKMQ in the germline V gene (reference sequence). The CDR3 spans 13 residues. The V end lost 4 bases, the J end lost 3 bases, and 10 bases lay between the germline ends. The CDR3 bases are TGTGCCAGCAGCTCCGGGCTCCTCTACGAGCAGTACTTC. Its protein is CASSSGLLYEQYF.